The 22 T cell receptor beta chains listed next were all sequenced from one sample in a study of cytomegalovirus exposure and HLA in healthy donors. The table came from immunoSEQ multiplex PCR; TCRdb's copy has only in-frame clones and leaves some out. Of about 98,000 clones listed, around 90% were seen once; the top ten hold roughly 3.7%. Sequenced: PBMCs. Receptor source: a young woman in good health and CMV-seronegative.

The genes are TRBV6-1 and TRBJ1-2; D unresolved. V lost 4 bases to trimming and J lost 8 bases, with 17 bases between them. The length of the CDR3 is 14 residues. CDR1 is MNHNS and CDR2 is SASEGT in the germline V gene. CDR3 amino acids: CASSASVLAGGYTF. The CDR3 DNA sequence: TGTGCCAGCAGTGCGTCGGTACTCGCAGGAGGCTACACCTTC.

V gene TRBV7-2 combines with J gene TRBJ2-7, with TRBD1 as a possible D gene (5 bases). This CDR3 has 15 amino acids. The germline V and J ends were trimmed by 2 bases and 0 bases, with 11 bases remaining between them. Looked up from germline, CDR1 is SGHTA and CDR2 is FQGNSA. The CDR3 loop reads CASSLRGLYSYEQYF. The CDR3 nucleotides read TGTGCCAGCAGCTTAAGGGGTCTATACTCCTACGAGCAGTACTTC. Full variable domain (rest looked up from reference TRBV7-2 and TRBJ2-7): GAGVSQSPSNKVTEKGKDVELRCDPISGHTALYWYRQSLGQGLEFLIYFQGNSAPDKSGLPSDRFSAERTGGSVSTLTIQRTQQEDSAVYLCASSLRGLYSYEQYFGPGTRLTVT.

The J gene is TRBJ2-1, the V gene TRBV19, with TRBD2 matching 7 bases. J was trimmed by 0 bases and V by 4 bases; bases with no gene match: 0. The CDR3 totals 14 residues. CDR1 is LNHDA, CDR2 SQIVND, per germline (reference sequence). The CDR3 DNA follows: TGTGCCAGTAGTAGGACTAGCTCCTACAATGAGCAGTTCTTC. Protein product: CASSRTSSYNEQFF.

This chain joins TRBV25-1 and TRBJ1-2, with D uncertain. CDR1 is MGHDK and CDR2 is SYGVNS in the germline V gene. The V end lost 1 base, the J end lost 4 bases, and 7 bases lay between the germline ends. The CDR3 has 13 residues. In nucleotides, the CDR3 is TGTGCCAGCAGTGAATCGAGAATCTATGGCTACACCTTC. Encoded protein: CASSESRIYGYTF.

The chain is built from TRBV28 and TRBJ1-1, with D perhaps matching TRBD1 (6 bases). The CDR3 covers 16 residues. CDR1 is MDHEN and CDR2 is SYDVKM in the germline V gene. Trimming removed 6 bases at V and 5 bases at J, with 22 bases between. The CDR3 DNA reads as TGTGCCAGCAGCCAAACAGGGTTTGGTGGCTGGACTGAAGCTTTCTTT. Its translation is CASSQTGFGGWTEAFF.

The chain recombines TRBV10-3 with TRBJ2-3, with 8 bases matching TRBD1. The CDR3 is made up of 14 amino acids. CDR1 and CDR2 from the germline V gene are ENHRY and SYGVKD. The V gene end was trimmed by 6 bases and the J gene end by 3 bases; junction bases not matched to a gene: 5. The CDR3 DNA follows: TGTGCCATCAGCGCAGGGGGCGCGACAGATACGCAGTATTTT. It encodes CAISAGGATDTQYF.

The chain carries TRBV29-1 and TRBJ1-1; D is perhaps TRBD1 (6 bases). CDR1 is SQVTM, CDR2 ANQGSEA, per germline. Trimming shortened V by 7 bases and J by 1 base, and 10 bases separated the two germline ends. The CDR3 has 12 residues. CDR3: CSARGGNTEAFF. The CDR3 DNA reads as TGCAGCGCCCGAGGGGGGAACACTGAAGCTTTCTTT.

The chain employs TRBV15 and TRBJ2-7, with 8 bases that match TRBD1. The CDR3 length is 14 residues. The V gene's germline CDR1 is LNHNV and CDR2 YYDKDF (reference sequence). The V segment lost 5 bases and the J segment 0 bases; nucleotides outside the gene matches: 3. In DNA form, the CDR3 reads TGTGCCACCAGCTGGGACAGGAGCTCCTACGAGCAGTACTTC. It specifies CATSWDRSSYEQYF.

The chain is built from TRBV27 and TRBJ2-1, with 8 bases aligning to TRBD2. The CDR3 spans 13 residues. Germline V gene lookup returns CDR1 MNHEY and CDR2 SMNVEV (reference sequence). V trimming: 8 bases; J trimming: 13 bases; junction bases outside the gene matches: 13. CDR3 loop: CASAGRGGRPQFF. CDR3 bases: TGTGCCAGCGCGGGGAGGGGCGGGAGGCCCCAGTTCTTC.

This clone appeared a single time. The CDR3 DNA follows: TGTGCCAGCAGCTTCCCGACAGATTCAGGGGAGCAGTACTTC. This encodes CASSFPTDSGEQYF. The rearrangement links TRBV13 to TRBJ2-7, with D perhaps TRBD1 (5 bases). CDR1 is PRHDT, CDR2 FYEKMQ, per germline (reference sequence). V lost 3 bases and J lost 7, with 16 bases in between. The CDR3 runs to 14 residues.

This clone was seen only a few times. The chain joins TRBV5-4 to TRBJ1-2, with a possible D match to TRBD1 (5 bases). The length of the CDR3 is 14 residues. V shed 0 bases and J shed 2 bases, with 8 bases lying between them. CDR1 and CDR2 from the germline V gene are SGHNT and YYREEE (reference sequence). The CDR3 spells CASSLVGENYGYTF. As DNA, the CDR3 is TGTGCCAGCAGCTTGGTAGGGGAAAACTATGGCTACACCTTC. Full variable domain (outside the CDR3, taken from reference TRBV5-4 and TRBJ1-2): ETGVTQSPTHLIKTRGQQVTLRCSSQSGHNTVSWYQQALGQGPQFIFQYYREEENGRGNFPPRFSGLQFPNYSSELNVNALELDDSALYLCASSLVGENYGYTFGSGTRLTVV.

This clone was recorded only once. The V and J genes are TRBV19 and TRBJ2-2, with D uncertain. Between the trimmed V and J ends, which lost 3 bases and 7 bases, there was a span of 9 bases. The germline CDR1 and CDR2 sequences are LNHDA and SQIVND (reference sequence). This CDR3 contains 13 residues. CDR3 bases: TGTGCCAGTAGTATGTTATTGTACGGGGAGCTGTTTTTT. Residues: CASSMLLYGELFF.

The table lists this clone with a count of one. The J gene is TRBJ2-1, the V gene TRBV29-1, with a weak D call TRBD1 (6 bases). V lost 0 bases, J lost 7 bases, and 16 bases lay in between. CDR1 is SQVTM and CDR2 is ANQGSEA in the germline V gene. This CDR3 is built from 15 residues. The chain's CDR3 is CSVEEPQGGTNEQFF. CDR3 sequence (DNA): TGCAGCGTTGAAGAGCCACAGGGCGGTACGAATGAGCAGTTCTTC.

The chain combines TRBV7-9 with TRBJ2-2; 7 bases line up with TRBD2. This CDR3 has 16 amino acids. Germline V gene data show CDR1 as SEHNR and CDR2 as FQNEAQ (reference sequence). Trimming took 8 bases from V and 0 from J; bases not matched to a gene: 9. Here the CDR3 DNA reads TGTGCCAGCCGAGCGCTAGCGGAGACGAACACCGGGGAGCTGTTTTTT. Translated: CASRALAETNTGELFF.

This clone has a single count. J is TRBJ2-7 and V is TRBV7-2; 9 bases fit TRBD1. Unmatched junction bases numbered 16, after V lost 5 bases and J lost 2 bases. The CDR3 loop spans 18 amino acids. Germline V lookup: CDR1 SGHTA, CDR2 FQGNSA. The CDR3 protein is CASSRTGARGRLPYEQYF. The CDR3 bases are TGTGCCAGCAGCCGGACAGGGGCCAGGGGCCGCCTTCCCTACGAGCAGTACTTC.

The chain employs TRBV10-3 and TRBJ2-7, with 10 bases matching TRBD2. Per germline, CDR1 ENHRY and CDR2 SYGVKD. The length of the CDR3 is 15 residues. Unmatched junction bases numbered 9, after V lost 5 bases and J lost 5 bases. CDR3 amino acids: CAISSSGSPGDEQYF. The CDR3, as DNA: TGTGCCATCAGTTCTAGCGGGAGCCCCGGGGACGAGCAGTACTTC.

This chain links TRBV27 with TRBJ2-1; D may be TRBD2 (7 bases). Germline V gene lookup returns CDR1 MNHEY and CDR2 SMNVEV (reference sequence). The CDR3 is 14 amino acids. Trimming took off 6 bases at V and 3 bases at J, with 12 bases between the two ends. The CDR3 region has the DNA TGTGCCAGCAGGGGGGGGCTTCTCTACAATGAGCAGTTCTTC. Translation gives CASRGGLLYNEQFF.

V gene TRBV28 combines with J gene TRBJ2-1; D gene uncertain. The CDR3 loop spans 11 amino acids. The germline CDR1 and CDR2 sequences are MDHEN and SYDVKM. V was shortened by 3 bases and J by 8 bases, with 5 bases between the two germline ends. The CDR3: CASSFRDEQFF. As DNA, the CDR3 is TGTGCCAGCAGTTTTCGTGATGAGCAGTTCTTC.

V usage is TRBV28 and J usage is TRBJ1-2; 12 bases match TRBD1. Germline V gene lookup returns CDR1 MDHEN and CDR2 SYDVKM. This CDR3 is 15 amino acids long. The ends lost 4 bases at V and 6 bases at J; junction bases unmatched: 6. CDR3 nucleotide sequence: TGTGCCAGCAGTTCCCCGGGACAGGGGGCGCATGGCTACACCTTC. It translates to CASSSPGQGAHGYTF.

The chain has TRBV5-6 and TRBJ2-7; TRBD1 might be the D (5 bases). V was shortened by 4 bases and J by 12 bases, with 26 bases between the two germline ends. Per germline, CDR1 SGHDT and CDR2 YYEEEE. CDR3 length: 15 residues. For the CDR3, the DNA is TGTGCCAGCAGCGTGTGGGTCGGTGGGGCAAATGATGGGTACTTC. Residues: CASSVWVGGANDGYF.

The chain couples TRBV18 to TRBJ1-5, with D hard to call. Per germline, CDR1 KGHSH and CDR2 LQKENI. The CDR3 is 13 residues long. V lost 3 bases, J lost 4 bases, and 7 bases lay in between. The CDR3 protein is CASSPLYNQPQHF. For the CDR3, the DNA is TGTGCCAGCTCACCTCTCTATAATCAGCCCCAGCATTTT.

The chain combines TRBV11-1 with TRBJ2-3; no definite D call. The germline V gene encodes CDR1 SGHAT and CDR2 FQDESV (reference sequence). The CDR3 is made up of 14 amino acids. V lost 1 base to trimming and J lost 6 bases, with 11 bases between them. This CDR3 reads CASSLGQTGDTQYF. The CDR3 bases are TGTGCCAGCAGCTTAGGCCAGACTGGGGATACGCAGTATTTT.